Shown below are 30 T cell receptor beta chains from a single sample sequenced in a study of T-cell memory formation after mild COVID-19. MiXCR, run by TCRdb on the 5' RACE reads, gives a single entry per CDR3 protein. The repertoire includes 400,000 to 500,000 distinct CDR3 sequences, over 15% of them detected once, and roughly 21% sits in the top ten. The sample taken for sequencing was PBMCs or a T cell subset sorted from them (not recorded which). These receptors all stem from a young man who had mild COVID-19 (a few samples of this study predate the infection). Cell type and time point are not known.

This clonotype was found a few times. The CDR3 region is CASSGVGGEGTDTQYF. For the CDR3, the DNA is TGCGCCAGCAGCGGAGTCGGGGGCGAGGGCACAGATACGCAGTATTTT. The chain carries TRBV4-3 and TRBJ2-3, with D perhaps matching TRBD1 or TRBD2 (6 bases each). The ends were cut back, 5 bases at V and 1 base at J, with 16 bases in the middle. Germline V gives CDR1 LGHNA, CDR2 YSLEER. CDR3 length: 16 amino acids.

This clonotype was seen more than once but under ten times. The CDR3 coding sequence is TGTGCCAGCAGCCAAGATCCCGGTTGGGGCTACACCTTC. Its protein is CASSQDPGWGYTF. V gene TRBV3-1 combines with J gene TRBJ1-2; D call uncertain. The CDR3 is 13 residues long. V shed 0 bases and J shed 8 bases, with 10 bases lying between them. The germline CDR1 and CDR2 sequences are LGHDT and YNNKEL (reference sequence).

A few counts support this clonotype. CDR3 residues: CASSFRGSETQYF. CDR3 bases: TGTGCCAGCAGTTTCCGAGGGTCAGAGACCCAGTACTTC. This chain joins TRBV27 and TRBJ2-5; perhaps TRBD2 as D (5 bases). Germline-derived CDR1 and CDR2 are MNHEY and SMNVEV (reference sequence). V gave up 3 bases and J gave up 4 bases, with 9 bases separating them. This CDR3 is 13 amino acids long.

The chain has TRBV29-1 and TRBJ1-2; D is unclear. Deletions cut 2 bases from V and 4 bases from J, with 8 bases between. This CDR3 spans 12 amino acids. Germline loops: CDR1 SQVTM, CDR2 ANQGSEA. The CDR3 spells CSVEKGGYGYTF. The CDR3 DNA is TGCAGCGTTGAAAAAGGAGGCTATGGCTACACCTTC.

This clonotype was recorded a few times. V usage is TRBV3-1 and J usage is TRBJ2-7, with 8 nucleotides matching TRBD1. Germline V CDR1 and CDR2: LGHDT, YNNKEL (reference sequence). The CDR3 runs to 16 residues. The V and J ends lost 4 bases and 1 base, in that order; junction bases with no gene match: 9. This CDR3 reads CASSRSGRGLSYEQYF. CDR3 nucleotide sequence: TGTGCCAGCAGCCGCAGCGGCAGGGGGCTTTCCTACGAGCAGTACTTC.

This clonotype came up many times. V is TRBV4-1 and J is TRBJ2-3; no clear D. V lost 0 bases and J 4 bases, leaving 8 bases between the germline ends. The CDR3 extends over 14 amino acids. Germline CDR1 MGHRA, CDR2 YSYEKL. The CDR3 region has the DNA TGCGCCAGCAGCCAAGATCCCCCCGCAGATACGCAGTATTTT. Residues: CASSQDPPADTQYF.

The chain employs TRBV27 and TRBJ1-2; a weak D match, TRBD1 (5 bases). Germline V lookup: CDR1 MNHEY, CDR2 SMNVEV (reference sequence). The ends were cut back, 2 bases at V and 3 bases at J, with 10 bases in the middle. The CDR3 contains 14 residues. The CDR3 bases are TGTGCCAGCAGTTTACGGGGGATGTACTATGGCTACACCTTC. Its protein is CASSLRGMYYGYTF.

The chain employs TRBV11-2 and TRBJ2-5, with D possibly matching TRBD2 (5 bases). Germline CDR1 reads SGHAT; CDR2 reads FQNNGV. Trimming took 5 bases from V and 5 from J, leaving 18 bases between them. The CDR3 extends over 15 amino acids. The CDR3 sequence: CASSLGSLVEETQYF. CDR3 sequence (DNA): TGTGCCAGCAGCCTAGGGTCACTAGTTGAGGAGACCCAGTACTTC. The variable domain in full, with the rest retrieved from reference TRBV11-2 and TRBJ2-5, is EAGVAQSPRYKIIEKRQSVAFWCNPISGHATLYWYQQILGQGPKLLIQFQNNGVVDDSQLPKDRFSAERLKGVDSTLKIQPAKLEDSAVYLCASSLGSLVEETQYFGPGTRLLVL.

This clonotype was recorded a few times. The chain uses TRBV6-6 and TRBJ2-3; a weak D match, TRBD2 (6 bases). The length of the CDR3 is 14 residues. Germline V CDR1 and CDR2: MNHNY, SVGAGI (reference sequence). Between the trimmed V and J ends, which lost 10 bases and 4 bases, there was a span of 18 bases. In DNA, the CDR3 is TGTGCCACCACGGGGGACGATGTGTCAGATACGCAGTATTTT. This sequence encodes CATTGDDVSDTQYF.

At least ten counts were recorded for this clonotype. V is TRBV4-2 and J is TRBJ1-6; TRBD1 matches 7 bases. V gave up 5 bases and J gave up 9 bases; unmatched junction bases: 7. The CDR3 totals 14 residues. Germline assignment: CDR1 LGHNA and CDR2 YNFKEQ. The CDR3 protein is CASSAEGAGSPLHF. The DNA for the CDR3 is TGTGCCAGCAGCGCAGAGGGGGCAGGTTCACCCCTCCACTTT.

This rearrangement joins TRBV18 to TRBJ2-3; D may be TRBD2 (6 bases). V was shortened by 0 bases and J by 4 bases, with 8 bases between the two germline ends. The V gene's germline CDR1 is KGHSH and CDR2 LQKENI. The CDR3 covers 14 residues. The DNA for the CDR3 is TGTGCCAGCTCACCACCGGGGGGTGCAGATACGCAGTATTTT. This gives the protein CASSPPGGADTQYF.

J is TRBJ1-2 and V is TRBV19; TRBD1 might be the D (5 bases). Trimming took off 5 bases at V and 8 bases at J, with 18 bases between the two ends. Germline values: CDR1 LNHDA, CDR2 SQIVND (reference sequence). This CDR3 has 14 residues. The CDR3 DNA follows: TGTGCCAGTAGTGCGAGCTTGACCTCAGGGGGCTACACCTTC. It translates to CASSASLTSGGYTF.

V gene TRBV7-2 combines with J gene TRBJ1-1; D possibly corresponds to TRBD1 (5 bases). CDR3 length equals 14 residues. Trimming shortened V by 2 bases and J by 6 bases, and 13 bases separated the two germline ends. Germline assignment: CDR1 SGHTA and CDR2 FQGNSA. In DNA, the CDR3 is TGTGCCAGCAGCTTACAGGGAGTCACTTCTGAAGCTTTCTTT. Translated, it gives CASSLQGVTSEAFF.

This clonotype was observed at least ten times. This chain connects TRBV12-3 or TRBV12-4 to TRBJ2-5; no clear D. The CDR3 sequence is 18 residues long. Between the trimmed V and J ends, which lost 8 bases and 1 base, there was a span of 26 bases. The CDR3 here is CASAPIPLGLMGQETQYF. Here the CDR3 DNA reads TGTGCCAGCGCCCCTATCCCCCTGGGGTTGATGGGCCAAGAGACCCAGTACTTC.

The chain employs TRBV10-3 and TRBJ2-7; 8 nucleotides agree with TRBD1. The CDR3 is made up of 13 amino acids. Germline V CDR1 and CDR2: ENHRY, SYGVKD. With V trimmed by 4 bases and J by 6 bases, 5 bases remained unmatched. CDR3 coding DNA: TGTGCCATCAGTGTCCAGGGGGCAGGCGAGCAGTACGTC. It specifies CAISVQGAGEQYV.

The gene calls are TRBV6-5 and TRBJ1-3; 7 bases map to TRBD1. Germline V gene data show CDR1 as MNHEY and CDR2 as SVGAGI. CDR3 size: 14 residues. Trimming cost V 2 bases and J 8 bases; bases outside gene matches: 6. The CDR3 DNA reads as TGTGCCAGCAGTTACCTCGACAGGGCCGACACCATATATTTT. Its protein product is CASSYLDRADTIYF.

The table lists this clonotype with many counts. The J gene is TRBJ2-5, the V gene TRBV10-3, with 10 bases matching TRBD1. Trimming removed 4 bases from V and 2 bases from J; junction bases left unmatched: 4. The germline CDR1 and CDR2 sequences are ENHRY and SYGVKD. CDR3 length equals 15 residues. CDR3 protein: CAISGADRGQETQYF. The CDR3 bases are TGTGCCATCAGTGGGGCGGACAGGGGGCAAGAGACCCAGTACTTC.

This clonotype occurred many times. This chain joins TRBV3-1 and TRBJ1-4; possible D gene TRBD1, 6 bases. Germline V lookup: CDR1 LGHDT, CDR2 YNNKEL (reference sequence). V was cut by 1 base and J by 7 bases, with 10 bases left in between. This CDR3 is 14 amino acids long. The CDR3 DNA sequence: TGTGCCAGCAGCCAAGGGCAGGGGCTTGAAAAACTGTTTTTT. Protein: CASSQGQGLEKLFF. Variable domain in full (rest from reference TRBV3-1 and TRBJ1-4): DTAVSQTPKYLVTQMGNDKSIKCEQNLGHDTMYWYKQDSKKFLKIMFSYNNKELIINETVPNRFSPKSPDKAHLNLHINSLELGDSAVYFCASSQGQGLEKLFFGSGTQLSVL.

This clonotype was picked up a small number of times. The gene calls are TRBV6-2 or TRBV6-3 and TRBJ1-1; D unresolved. V was pared by 2 bases and J by 1 base, with 8 bases between. This CDR3 region has 14 residues. Germline CDR1 is MNHEY and CDR2 is SVGEGT. DNA of the CDR3: TGTGCCAGCAGTTACGGGATCCGGAACACTGAAGCTTTCTTT. It codes for CASSYGIRNTEAFF.

The chain links TRBV15 to TRBJ2-7, with a possible D match to TRBD1 (6 bases). V was clipped by 0 bases and J by 2 bases, with 14 bases between them. The CDR3 is made up of 16 amino acids. In germline, CDR1 is LNHNV, CDR2 YYDKDF (reference sequence). Here the CDR3 DNA reads TGTGCCACCAGCAGAGAGGATACAGGGAATCCCTACGAGCAGTACTTC. Residues: CATSREDTGNPYEQYF.

The table lists this clonotype with a few counts. The rearrangement joins TRBV19 to TRBJ1-1, with unresolved D. This CDR3 is built from 13 residues. Germline V gene data show CDR1 as LNHDA and CDR2 as SQIVND (reference sequence). V shed 1 base and J shed 4 bases, with 7 bases lying between them. The CDR3 DNA sequence: TGTGCCAGTAGTATAGGGTGGCGCACTGAAGCTTTCTTT. It is translated as CASSIGWRTEAFF.

This clonotype was detected only a few times. The chain uses TRBV7-9 and TRBJ1-5, with 7 bases identical to TRBD1. The CDR3 totals 15 residues. Trimming removed 5 bases from V and 2 bases from J; junction bases left unmatched: 6. Per germline, CDR1 SEHNR and CDR2 FQNEAQ (reference sequence). The CDR3 loop is CASSRDRVGNQPQHF. The CDR3 bases are TGTGCCAGCAGCCGCGACAGGGTTGGCAATCAGCCCCAGCATTTT.

This clonotype was counted only a few times. The chain carries TRBV7-3 and TRBJ2-2; D call uncertain. The CDR3 has 13 amino acids. Germline V CDR1 and CDR2: SGHTA, FQGTGA. The V gene lost 5 bases and the J gene lost 7 bases, with 11 bases spanning the gap. CDR3 nucleotides: TGTGCCAGCAGCCGACAAGTCCGCGGGGAGCTGTTTTTT. Translated: CASSRQVRGELFF. Full variable domain (remainder filled in from reference TRBV7-3 and TRBJ2-2): GAGVSQTPSNKVTEKGKYVELRCDPISGHTALYWYRQSLGQGPEFLIYFQGTGAADDSGLPNDRFFAVRPEGSVSTLKIQRTERGDSAVYLCASSRQVRGELFFGEGSRLTVL.

At least ten counts were recorded for this clonotype. The gene calls are TRBV4-3 and TRBJ2-4, with 8 bases fitting TRBD1. The V and J ends lost 0 bases and 7 bases, in that order; junction bases with no gene match: 8. The CDR3 sequence is 16 residues long. Looked up from germline, CDR1 is LGHNA and CDR2 is YSLEER. The CDR3 spells CASSQERTGIMNIQYF. Written as DNA, the CDR3 is TGCGCCAGCAGCCAAGAGAGGACAGGGATTATGAACATTCAGTACTTC.

The chain carries TRBV11-2 and TRBJ2-1; the D is unclear. The CDR3 is 13 amino acids. The germline gives CDR1 SGHAT, CDR2 FQNNGV. V gave up 0 bases and J gave up 8 bases, with 8 bases separating them. In DNA, the CDR3 is TGTGCCAGCAGCTTAGATCCCACGGATGAGCAGTTCTTC. Translation: CASSLDPTDEQFF.

The chain joins TRBV20-1 to TRBJ2-3; 9 nucleotides match TRBD2. The CDR3 spans 15 residues. Germline trimming cut 3 bases from V and 2 bases from J; bases unmatched to any gene: 6. The germline gives CDR1 DFQATT, CDR2 SNEGSKA (reference sequence). CDR3 in amino acids: CSASRSGGPTDTQYF. CDR3 in DNA: TGCAGTGCTAGTCGTAGCGGGGGCCCCACAGATACGCAGTATTTT.

A few counts support this clonotype. This may be a read error, as it is one base from a much larger clone. The V gene is TRBV9, the J gene TRBJ1-5; unclear D gene. The CDR3 sequence is 13 residues long. Per germline, CDR1 SGDLS and CDR2 YYNGEE. The CDR3 DNA sequence: TGTGCCAGCAGCGTAGACAGCAATCAGCACCAGCATTTT. It yields the protein CASSVDSNQHQHF.

The chain employs TRBV9 and TRBJ2-5; 11 nucleotides agree with TRBD2. The CDR3 has 18 amino acids. From germline, CDR1 is SGDLS and CDR2 YYNGEE. Trimming at V came to 0 bases and at J to 1 base, leaving 8 bases not matched to a gene. CDR3 in DNA: TGTGCCAGCAGCGTAGAGGCTAGCGGGGGGCCATTCCAAGAGACCCAGTACTTC. Amino acid sequence: CASSVEASGGPFQETQYF.

CDR3 amino acids: CASSRGGAGTGELFF. In nucleotides, the CDR3 is TGTGCCAGCAGCCGCGGGGGGGCCGGCACCGGGGAGCTGTTTTTT. The gene calls are TRBV6-2 or TRBV6-3 and TRBJ2-2; 9 bases align to TRBD2. The germline V gene has CDR1 MNHEY and CDR2 SVGEGT. V lost 6 bases, J lost 4 bases, and 6 bases stayed unmatched. The CDR3 consists of 15 residues.

This clonotype appeared a few times. The CDR3: CATSDFPLAGGDTQYF. The CDR3, as DNA: TGTGCCACCAGTGACTTTCCCCTAGCGGGGGGGGATACGCAGTATTTT. This rearrangement joins TRBV24-1 to TRBJ2-3; 12 nucleotides match TRBD2. The CDR3 is 16 amino acids. Germline V CDR1 and CDR2: KGHDR, SFDVKD. V shed 4 bases and J 6 bases; nucleotides not matched to a gene: 7.